This section outlines one T cell receptor beta chain sequence together with its context. CDR1 is MNHEY, CDR2 SVGAGI, per germline. The CDR3 extends over 15 amino acids. Trimming cost V 7 bases and J 7 bases, with 19 bases left between them. The source of the sample is a study of blood T cell repertoires in COVID-19. Study-wide background: T cells, B-cell-depleted T cells, or PBMCs provided the cDNA or gDNA that served as material.

Authors' data handling: Nucleated cell number was recorded as an estimate derived from reference gene primer amplification. The method was immunoSEQ multiplex PCR; TCRdb's version includes in-frame clones alone and lacks a portion of them. That table supplies the V and J calls and clone size; D and trimming were determined from the DNA. The data hold approximately 75,000 clones, with 84% observed a single time. Sequencing used peripheral blood. The TCR was taken from a woman in her forties or fifties with acute or convalescent COVID-19. V and J are TRBV6-5 and TRBJ2-2; tentative D call: TRBD2 (5 bases). For the CDR3, the DNA is TGTGCCAGCACGTCAATAGCGAGATCCGGCGGGGAGCTGTTTTTT. This encodes CASTSIARSGGELFF.